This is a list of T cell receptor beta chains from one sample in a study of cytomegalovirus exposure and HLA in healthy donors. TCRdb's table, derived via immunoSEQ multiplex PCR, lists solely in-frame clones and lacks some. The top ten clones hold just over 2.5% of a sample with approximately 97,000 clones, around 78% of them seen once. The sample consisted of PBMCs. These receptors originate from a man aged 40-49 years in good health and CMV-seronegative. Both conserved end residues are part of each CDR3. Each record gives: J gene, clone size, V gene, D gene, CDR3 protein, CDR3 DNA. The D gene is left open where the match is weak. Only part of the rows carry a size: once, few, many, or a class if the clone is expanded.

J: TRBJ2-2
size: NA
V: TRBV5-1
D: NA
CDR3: CATRSTQVTGRGTGELFF
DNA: TGCGCCACCAGATCCACACAAGTGACAGGTAGAGGCACCGGGGAGCTGTTTTTT

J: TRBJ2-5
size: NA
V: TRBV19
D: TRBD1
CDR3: CASSLQGLEETQYF
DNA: TGTGCCAGTAGTCTACAGGGGCTGGAAGAGACCCAGTACTTC

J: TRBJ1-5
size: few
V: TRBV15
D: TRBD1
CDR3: CATSSEDPDRGRFMSQPQHF
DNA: TGTGCCACCAGCAGTGAGGATCCGGACAGGGGGAGGTTTATGTCTCAGCCCCAGCATTTT

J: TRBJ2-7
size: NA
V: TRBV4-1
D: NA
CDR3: CASSQSNGVSEQYF
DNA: TGCGCCAGCAGCCAATCAAACGGGGTCAGCGAGCAGTACTTC

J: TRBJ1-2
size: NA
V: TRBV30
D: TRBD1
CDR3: CAWSVGQGIYGYTF
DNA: TGTGCCTGGAGTGTGGGACAGGGGATCTATGGCTACACCTTC

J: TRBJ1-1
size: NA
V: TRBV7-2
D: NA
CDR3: CASSFSREYTEAFF
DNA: TGTGCCAGCAGCTTTAGCCGAGAGTACACTGAAGCTTTCTTT

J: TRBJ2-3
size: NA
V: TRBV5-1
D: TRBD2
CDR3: CASSPGTSGDTQYF
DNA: TGCGCCAGCAGCCCGGGGACTAGCGGAGATACGCAGTATTTT

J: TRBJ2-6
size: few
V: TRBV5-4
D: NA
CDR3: CASPSGTGANVLTF
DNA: TGTGCAAGCCCCTCCGGGACAGGGGCCAACGTCCTGACTTTC

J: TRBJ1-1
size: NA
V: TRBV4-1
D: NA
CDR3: CASSQDIGGNTEAFF
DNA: TGCGCCAGCAGCCAAGATATAGGGGGGAACACTGAAGCTTTCTTT

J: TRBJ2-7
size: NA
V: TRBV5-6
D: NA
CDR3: CASSYPGASYEQYF
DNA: TGTGCCAGCAGCTATCCAGGGGCTAGCTACGAGCAGTACTTC